The 30 T cell receptor beta chains below all came from one sample that was sequenced in a study of blood T cells in healthy people across ages. Using a J-beta primer mix together with a sample-barcoded 5' primer, a second PCR was run for roughly 7 to 11 cycles. TCRdb itself ran the 5' RACE reads through MiXCR, one entry per CDR3 protein. The sample has fewer than 800,000 distinct CDR3 sequences; 45% to 50% are singletons. The material sequenced was blood. The receptors come from a woman aged 55-70 years in good health.

The chain couples TRBV15 to TRBJ2-7; D is ambiguous. The CDR3 contains 15 residues. Trimming pared 1 base from V and 3 bases from J, leaving 13 bases between. From germline, CDR1 is LNHNV and CDR2 YYDKDF (reference sequence). The CDR3 protein is CATSRAGTEIYEQYF. The CDR3, as DNA: TGTGCCACCAGCAGAGCTGGCACAGAGATCTACGAGCAGTACTTC.

V gene TRBV20-1 combines with J gene TRBJ2-2; TRBD2 might be the D (8 bases). CDR1 is DFQATT and CDR2 is SNEGSKA in the germline V gene (reference sequence). V shed 2 bases and J shed 1 base, with 20 bases lying between them. This CDR3 region has 18 residues. The CDR3 DNA is TGCAGTGCTAGATGGGGTTCAGGGGGACTAGGGAACACCGGGGAGCTGTTTTTT. This codes for CSARWGSGGLGNTGELFF.

About this clonotype: A much more abundant neighbour one base away suggests this may be a read error. The V and J genes are TRBV25-1 and TRBJ2-7; D gene unclear. V shed 3 bases and J shed 3 bases, with 15 bases lying between them. Germline V lookup: CDR1 MGHDK, CDR2 SYGVNS. The CDR3 extends over 15 amino acids. The CDR3 sequence is CASSDMTGLGYEQYF. The CDR3 DNA sequence: TGTGCCAGCAGTGATATGACTGGTCTGGGCTACGAGCAGTACTTC.

CDR3 sequence reads: CSARARNTEAFF. CDR3 DNA: TGCAGTGCTAGAGCCAGGAACACTGAAGCTTTCTTT. The rearrangement links TRBV20-1 to TRBJ1-1, with no clear D. Germline assignment: CDR1 DFQATT and CDR2 SNEGSKA (reference sequence). Trimming pared 1 base from V and 1 base from J, leaving 4 bases between. The CDR3 runs 12 residues.

The rearrangement links TRBV19 to TRBJ1-2; no reliable D call. The CDR3 runs 13 residues. The V end was cut by 6 bases, the J end by 7 bases, with 15 bases between. CDR1 LNHDA and CDR2 SQIVND come from the germline V gene (reference sequence). The CDR3 DNA sequence: TGTGCCAGTAGAAACTCTGAGGGTGGTGGCTACACCTTC. This sequence encodes CASRNSEGGGYTF.

The chain recombines TRBV29-1 with TRBJ2-6; D unresolved. The CDR3 loop spans 14 amino acids. Germline CDR1 is SQVTM and CDR2 is ANQGSEA. The V end lost 0 bases, the J end lost 1 base, and 4 bases lay between the germline ends. CDR3 nucleotide sequence: TGCAGCGTTGAAGAGAATTCTGGGGCCAACGTCCTGACTTTC. This gives the protein CSVEENSGANVLTF.

The sample holds one count of this clonotype. CDR3 coding DNA: TGTGCCAGCAGTCCCAGACTAGCGGGAGTAAACGGGGAGCTGTTTTTT. It yields the protein CASSPRLAGVNGELFF. The chain has TRBV12-3 or TRBV12-4 and TRBJ2-2, with 12 bases lining up with TRBD2. The CDR3 spans 16 residues. V was pared by 5 bases and J by 7 bases, with 8 bases of the junction left unmatched.

The chain joins TRBV28 to TRBJ2-3, with D maybe TRBD2 (6 bases). The germline V and J ends were trimmed by 7 bases and 8 bases, with 25 bases remaining between them. The CDR3 is 16 residues long. Germline CDR1 and CDR2: MDHEN and SYDVKM. The CDR3 coding sequence is TGTGCCAGCACCTGGAGGGCCCAAATCACCGGAGGTACGCAGTATTTT. This sequence encodes CASTWRAQITGGTQYF. The whole variable domain, remainder taken from reference TRBV28 and TRBJ2-3, is DVKVTQSSRYLVKRTGEKVFLECVQDMDHENMFWYRQDPGLGLRLIYFSYDVKMKEKGDIPEGYSVSREKKERFSLILESASTNQTSMYLCASTWRAQITGGTQYFGPGTRLTVL.

The chain recombines TRBV10-3 with TRBJ1-5, with no clear D. Germline assignment: CDR1 ENHRY and CDR2 SYGVKD. The CDR3 contains 14 residues. The V and J ends lost 5 bases and 5 bases respectively, with 13 bases between them. The DNA of the CDR3 is TGTGCCATCAGTCGGAAAGGGTTTGATCAGCCCCAGCATTTT. Protein sequence: CAISRKGFDQPQHF.

This clonotype was recorded a few times. The chain employs TRBV7-9 and TRBJ2-1; D unresolved. The CDR3 consists of 15 residues. Germline V gene lookup returns CDR1 SEHNR and CDR2 FQNEAQ (reference sequence). V gave up 5 bases and J gave up 5 bases, with 16 bases separating them. CDR3 coding DNA: TGTGCCAGCAGCGCCAATGGGTTGGGAAACAATGAGCAGTTCTTC. Its protein is CASSANGLGNNEQFF.

The chain couples TRBV5-1 to TRBJ2-7; 10 bases align to TRBD1. Germline-derived CDR1 and CDR2 are SGHRS and YFSETQ. The V and J ends lost 4 bases and 6 bases, in that order; junction bases with no gene match: 13. CDR3 length: 16 residues. CDR3 nucleotide sequence: TGCGCCAGCAGCCAACCGGGACAGGGGCGACGGGGCGAGCAGTACTTC. Translating it yields CASSQPGQGRRGEQYF. The variable domain in full, with the rest retrieved from reference TRBV5-1 and TRBJ2-7, is KAGVTQTPRYLIKTRGQQVTLSCSPISGHRSVSWYQQTPGQGLQFLFEYFSETQRNKGNFPGRFSGRQFSNSRSEMNVSTLELGDSALYLCASSQPGQGRRGEQYFGPGTRLTVT.

This clonotype was observed at least ten times. The rearrangement uses TRBV4-2 and TRBJ2-7; weak D call: TRBD1 (7 bases). The germline CDR1 and CDR2 sequences are LGHNA and YNFKEQ. Trimming shortened V by 0 bases and J by 1 base, and 13 bases separated the two germline ends. The CDR3 extends over 16 amino acids. The CDR3 DNA sequence: TGTGCCAGCAGCCAAGATGAGGCAGGGGGGTCCTACGAGCAGTACTTC. Translating it yields CASSQDEAGGSYEQYF.

V usage is TRBV6-5 and J usage is TRBJ1-2; TRBD1 aligns across 8 bases. V dropped 5 bases and J dropped 7; count of bases not matched to a gene: 9. The CDR3 is 14 amino acids. From germline, CDR1 is MNHEY and CDR2 SVGAGI. The CDR3 region is CASSQRQGSGGYTF. The CDR3 nucleotides are TGTGCCAGCAGTCAAAGACAGGGGTCCGGTGGCTACACCTTC.

Only a few counts were recorded for this clonotype. The CDR3 sequence: CASSFNLVSYEQYF. Here the CDR3 DNA reads TGCGCCAGCAGCTTCAACCTCGTCTCCTACGAGCAGTACTTC. This sequence joins TRBV5-1 and TRBJ2-7; no firm D call. V shed 2 bases and J shed 0 bases, with 9 bases lying between them. The CDR3 consists of 14 residues. The V gene's germline CDR1 is SGHRS and CDR2 YFSETQ.

This clonotype appeared a few times. In nucleotides, the CDR3 is TGTGCCAGCAGCTTAGCAAGGCCGGGAGCTCAATACAATGAGCAGTTCTTC. This encodes CASSLARPGAQYNEQFF. This sequence joins TRBV7-8 and TRBJ2-1; a weak D match, TRBD2 (6 bases). V was clipped by 0 bases and J by 4 bases, with 16 bases between them. This CDR3 spans 17 amino acids. Germline loops: CDR1 SGHVS, CDR2 FQNEAQ.

The rearrangement joins TRBV20-1 to TRBJ2-5; D unclear. The J call may be mistaken, given a closer DNA end match to TRBJ2-7. This CDR3 region has 11 residues. CDR1 and CDR2 (germline): DFQATT, SNEGSKA (reference sequence). The CDR3 nucleotides are TGCAGTGCCCAAAGCGTGGGCGAGCAGTACTTC. Translating it yields CSAQSVGEQYF.

This clonotype showed up many times. The gene calls are TRBV15 and TRBJ2-4, with 7 bases matching TRBD2. The CDR3 is 14 residues long. V lost 3 bases to trimming and J lost 1 base; unmatched junction nucleotides: 0. Looked up from germline, CDR1 is LNHNV and CDR2 is YYDKDF (reference sequence). CDR3 in DNA: TGTGCCACCAGCAGGACTAGCGCCAAAAACATTCAGTACTTC. This sequence encodes CATSRTSAKNIQYF.

The gene calls are TRBV21-1 and TRBJ2-5; the table's D call, TRBD1, was not checked against the DNA. TRBV21-1 is shown as a pseudogene. The CDR3 is 16 residues long. CDR3 in amino acids: CASSKENPKQGCEQYF. The CDR3 DNA reads TGTGCCAGCAGCAAAGAGAACCCCAAACAGGGGTGTGAGCAGTACTTT.

This clonotype turned up a few times. CDR3: CASSVRGENTEAFF. As DNA, the CDR3 is TGTGCCAGCAGCGTCCGGGGAGAGAACACTGAAGCTTTCTTT. The rearrangement joins TRBV9 to TRBJ1-1; D ambiguous. CDR3 length equals 14 residues. V lost 2 bases and J lost 1, with 9 bases in between. Germline CDR1 is SGDLS and CDR2 is YYNGEE.

The chain is built from TRBV20-1 and TRBJ1-2; D is undetermined. The germline gives CDR1 DFQATT, CDR2 SNEGSKA (reference sequence). There are 16 residues in the CDR3. The V gene lost 5 bases and the J gene lost 0 bases, with 19 bases spanning the gap. CDR3: CSAPHHGRGANYGYTF. As DNA, the CDR3 is TGCAGTGCTCCCCACCATGGGCGCGGAGCTAACTATGGCTACACCTTC.

In this sample, this clonotype turned up a few times. This rearrangement joins TRBV7-2 to TRBJ2-6; D is undetermined. The CDR3 runs to 17 residues. Between the trimmed V and J ends, which lost 5 bases and 4 bases, there was a span of 18 bases. Per germline, CDR1 SGHTA and CDR2 FQGNSA. Here the CDR3 reads CASSLTQILLGANVLTF. CDR3 DNA: TGTGCCAGCAGCCTAACCCAAATTCTTTTGGGGGCCAACGTCCTGACTTTC.

The chain couples TRBV27 to TRBJ2-5, with 15 positions matching TRBD2. V was pared by 3 bases and J by 2 bases, with 10 bases of the junction left unmatched. Germline CDR1 and CDR2: MNHEY and SMNVEV (reference sequence). The CDR3 contains 19 residues. The CDR3 DNA reads as TGTGCCAGCAGTTTTTTGGGACTAGCGGGAGGACGCCCTCAAGAGACCCAGTACTTC. Protein product: CASSFLGLAGGRPQETQYF.

This chain joins TRBV20-1 and TRBJ2-7; D remains ambiguous. The length of the CDR3 is 13 residues. V was cut by 0 bases and J by 5 bases, with 11 bases left in between. Germline V gene sequence: CDR1 DFQATT, CDR2 SNEGSKA (reference sequence). For the CDR3, the DNA is TGCAGTGCTAGAGACCCCAGGATCCACGAGCAGTACTTC. Residues: CSARDPRIHEQYF.

The gene calls are TRBV2 and TRBJ1-4; D possibly corresponds to TRBD1 (6 bases). Germline assignment: CDR1 SNHLY and CDR2 FYNNEI. This CDR3 comprises 15 residues. The V end was cut by 8 bases, the J end by 0 bases, with 13 bases between. For the CDR3, the DNA is TGTGCCAGCCTCGGAGGGGGGACAACTAATGAAAAACTGTTTTTT. Residues: CASLGGGTTNEKLFF.

This clonotype was seen only a few times. The chain links TRBV4-2 to TRBJ1-5, with D unresolved. The CDR3 has 15 amino acids. The germline CDR1 and CDR2 sequences are LGHNA and YNFKEQ. The V end was cut by 6 bases, the J end by 7 bases, with 19 bases between. The chain's CDR3 is CASSPTVLGVQPQHF. In nucleotides, the CDR3 is TGTGCCAGCAGTCCGACGGTTTTAGGCGTGCAGCCCCAGCATTTT.

In DNA form, the CDR3 reads TGTGCCTCCACTCCGGGGGGGACAGGGTCCTACGAGCAGTACTTC. This encodes CASTPGGTGSYEQYF. The chain couples TRBV19 to TRBJ2-7, with D possibly matching TRBD1 (9 bases). The germline CDR1 and CDR2 sequences are LNHDA and SQIVND (reference sequence). CDR3 length: 15 residues. V was clipped by 11 bases and J by 1 base, with 21 bases between them.

This chain links TRBV6-2 or TRBV6-3 with TRBJ2-1; tentative D call: TRBD1 (5 bases). The germline V and J ends were trimmed by 2 bases and 10 bases, with 9 bases remaining between them. The germline V gene has CDR1 MNHEY and CDR2 SVGEGT. The CDR3 has 12 residues. The CDR3 here is CASSYGAEEQFF. The CDR3, as DNA: TGTGCCAGCAGTTACGGGGCGGAAGAGCAGTTCTTC.

This chain connects TRBV10-3 to TRBJ1-2; D unclear. Germline V gene sequence: CDR1 ENHRY, CDR2 SYGVKD. The CDR3 extends over 13 amino acids. V lost 8 bases to trimming and J lost 4 bases, with 14 bases between them. The CDR3 reads CAIASGGTYGYTF. The CDR3 coding sequence is TGTGCCATCGCGTCGGGCGGAACCTATGGCTACACCTTC.

This chain connects TRBV7-9 to TRBJ2-1; D uncertain. Gene TRBJ2-7 matches the end of the DNA better, so the J call may be wrong. Germline CDR1 reads SEHNR; CDR2 reads FQNEAQ (reference sequence). This CDR3 is 11 amino acids long. The CDR3 DNA sequence: TGTGCCAGCAGCCCAATTAATGAGCAGTACTTC. This sequence encodes CASSPINEQYF.

This clonotype was counted between two and nine times. The J gene is TRBJ1-5, the V gene TRBV4-2; perhaps TRBD1 as D (5 bases). V was trimmed by 5 bases and J by 2 bases, leaving 13 bases between them. Germline V lookup: CDR1 LGHNA, CDR2 YNFKEQ. The CDR3 contains 15 residues. CDR3 sequence (DNA): TGTGCCAGCAGCGTGACTCCGGGGGGCAATCAGCCCCAGCATTTT. This sequence encodes CASSVTPGGNQPQHF.